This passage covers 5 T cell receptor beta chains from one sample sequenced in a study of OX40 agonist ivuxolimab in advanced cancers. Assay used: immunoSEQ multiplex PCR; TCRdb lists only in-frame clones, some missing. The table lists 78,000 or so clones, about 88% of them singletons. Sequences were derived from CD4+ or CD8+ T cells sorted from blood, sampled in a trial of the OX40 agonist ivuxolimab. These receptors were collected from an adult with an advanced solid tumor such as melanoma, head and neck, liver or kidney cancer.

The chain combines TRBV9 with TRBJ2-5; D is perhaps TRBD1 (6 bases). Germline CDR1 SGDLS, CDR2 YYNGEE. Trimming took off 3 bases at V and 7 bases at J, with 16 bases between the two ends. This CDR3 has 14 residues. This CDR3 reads CASSAGQRRGTQYF. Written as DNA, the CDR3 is TGTGCCAGCAGCGCCGGACAGCGGAGAGGGACCCAGTACTTC.

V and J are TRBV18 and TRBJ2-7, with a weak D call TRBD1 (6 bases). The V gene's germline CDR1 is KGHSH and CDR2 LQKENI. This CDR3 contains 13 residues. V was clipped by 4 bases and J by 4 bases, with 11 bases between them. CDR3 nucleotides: TGTGCCAGCTCACACCCGACAGGATACGAGCAGTACTTC. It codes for CASSHPTGYEQYF.

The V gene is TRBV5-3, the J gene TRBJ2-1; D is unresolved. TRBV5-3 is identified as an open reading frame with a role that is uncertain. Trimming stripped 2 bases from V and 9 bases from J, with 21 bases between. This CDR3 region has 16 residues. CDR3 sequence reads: CARSLGQDPFNSEQFF. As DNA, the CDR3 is TGTGCCAGAAGCTTAGGGCAGGACCCTTTCAACAGTGAGCAGTTCTTC.

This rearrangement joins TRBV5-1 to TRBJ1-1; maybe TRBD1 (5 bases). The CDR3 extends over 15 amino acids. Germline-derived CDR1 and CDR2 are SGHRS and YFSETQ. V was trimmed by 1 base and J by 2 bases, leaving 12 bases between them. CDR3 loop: CASSLTGTVNTEAFF. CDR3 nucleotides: TGCGCCAGCAGCTTGACCGGGACGGTAAACACTGAAGCTTTCTTT.

CDR3 loop: CASSVAGGPVSEQYF. The CDR3 bases are TGTGCCAGCAGCGTAGCGGGAGGGCCAGTCTCCGAGCAGTACTTC. V usage is TRBV9 and J usage is TRBJ2-7; 8 nucleotides agree with TRBD2. This CDR3 is 15 amino acids long. CDR1 and CDR2 from the germline V gene are SGDLS and YYNGEE. V gave up 0 bases and J gave up 6 bases; unmatched junction bases: 8.